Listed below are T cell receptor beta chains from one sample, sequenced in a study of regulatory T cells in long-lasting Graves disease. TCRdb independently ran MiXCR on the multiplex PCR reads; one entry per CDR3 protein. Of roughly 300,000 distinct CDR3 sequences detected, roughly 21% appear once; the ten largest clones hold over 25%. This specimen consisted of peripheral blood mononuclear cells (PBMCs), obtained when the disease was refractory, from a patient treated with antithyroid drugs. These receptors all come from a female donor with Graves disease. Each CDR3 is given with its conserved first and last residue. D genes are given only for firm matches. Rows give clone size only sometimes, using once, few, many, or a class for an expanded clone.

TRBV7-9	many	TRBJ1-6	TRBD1	TGTGCCAGCAGCTCCCCTGGACAGGGCGCTATGTCACCCCTCCACTTT	CASSSPGQGAMSPLHF
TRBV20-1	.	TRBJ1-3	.	TGCAGTGCTAGAGGATCATGGGTCAGCTCTGGAAACACCATATATTTT	CSARGSWVSSGNTIYF
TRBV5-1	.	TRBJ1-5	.	TGCGCCAGCAGCTTGGAACAGGGAGGACAGCCCCAGCATTTT	CASSLEQGGQPQHF
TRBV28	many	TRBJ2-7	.	TGTGCCAGCAGCTCTGACCTCTACCCCTACGAGCAGTACTTC	CASSSDLYPYEQYF
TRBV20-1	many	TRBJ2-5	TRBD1	TGCAGTGCAAGGGACAGCGCCGGGACCCAGTACTTC	CSARDSAGTQYF
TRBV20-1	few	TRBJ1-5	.	TGCAGTGCTAGAAGGACAGATTATAGCAATCAGCCCCAGCATTTT	CSARRTDYSNQPQHF
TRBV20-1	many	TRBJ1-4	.	TGCAGTGCACGGCAGGGTGGGACGACTAATGAAAAACTGTTTTTT	CSARQGGTTNEKLFF
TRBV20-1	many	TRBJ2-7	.	TGCAGTGCTGCCTCTAGCGCACGTAGGGGGTACGAGCAGTACTTC	CSAASSARRGYEQYF
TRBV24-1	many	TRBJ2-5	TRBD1	TGTGCCACCAGATCAACAGGGGCCGGGGAGACCCAGTACTTC	CATRSTGAGETQYF
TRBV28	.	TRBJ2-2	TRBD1	TGTGCCAGCAGGCTCACCGGGACAGGGTCCACCGGGGAGCTGTTTTTT	CASRLTGTGSTGELFF
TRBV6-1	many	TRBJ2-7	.	TGTGCCAGCAGTAAGTCTGAAGACACTAAGCAGTACTTC	CASSKSEDTKQYF
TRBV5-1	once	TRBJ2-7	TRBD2	TGCGCCAGCAGCTTGATGGGACTAGCGGGAGGCCCGTCACTCTACGAGCAGTACTTC	CASSLMGLAGGPSLYEQYF
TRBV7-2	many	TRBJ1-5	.	TGTGCCAGCAGCTTAGGGAATACCTACAATCAGCCCCAGCATTTT	CASSLGNTYNQPQHF
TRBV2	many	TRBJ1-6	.	TGTGCCAGCAGTGAAAACGCCTGGGGGGGGAGGAATTCACCCCTCCACTTT	CASSENAWGGRNSPLHF
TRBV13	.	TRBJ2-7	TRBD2	TGTGCCAGCAGCTCGGGACTAGCGGAAGAGCAGTACTTC	CASSSGLAEEQYF
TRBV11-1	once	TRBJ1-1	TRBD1	TGTGCCAGCAGCGCTCGCTCCGGGACAGGGTTTTCTCCGGCTTACACTGAAGCTTTCTTT	CASSARSGTGFSPAYTEAFF
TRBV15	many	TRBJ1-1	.	TGTGCCACCAGACAGGGCATAGTGAACACTGAAGCTTTCTTT	CATRQGIVNTEAFF
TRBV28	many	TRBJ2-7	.	TGTGCCAGCAAGGGCTACGAGCAGTACTTC	CASKGYEQYF
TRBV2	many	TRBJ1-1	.	TGTGCCAGCAGTTCCAGGAGTAACACTGAAGCTTTCTTT	CASSSRSNTEAFF
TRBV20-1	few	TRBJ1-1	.	TGCAGTGCTCAGAAACCGGGCCCGGCGGACGCTTTCTTT	CSAQKPGPADAFF